This T cell receptor beta chain is from a study of T-cell memory formation after mild COVID-19. General observations from the study: Unconfirmed was the SARS-CoV-2 specificity of second-wave clones that peaked on day 37. Mainly in CM and EM were contracting CD4+ clones; CD8+ were in EMRA.

Concerning this clonotype: Its target is unknown.

TCRdb re-derived calls from the 5' RACE reads in MiXCR, one entry per CDR3 protein. Here the sample spans approximately 490,000 distinct CDR3 sequences, over 20% being singletons. CDR3 length: 20 residues. From germline, CDR1 is LGHNA and CDR2 YSLEER. J lost 2 bases, V lost 3 bases, and 16 bases had no gene match. The receptor was isolated from an adult woman who had mild COVID-19 (a few samples of this study predate the infection). Cell type and time point are not known. Sequences were obtained from PBMCs or a T cell subset sorted from them (not recorded which). The J gene is TRBJ2-5, the V gene TRBV4-3, with 12 bases fitting TRBD2. This chain's CDR3 is CASSQKVLAGGPGRQETQYF. DNA for the CDR3: TGCGCCAGCAGCCAGAAGGTTCTAGCGGGAGGGCCGGGGAGGCAAGAGACCCAGTACTTC.